This TCR beta chain originates from a study of response to subunit inactivated influenza vaccine. MiXCR was run by TCRdb on the RT-PCR reads, yielding one entry per CDR3 protein. The table records almost 250,000 distinct CDR3 sequences, 12% of them present only once. Whole-study results and caveats: Every seasonal influenza vaccination brings in few new T cells, the authors suggested.

This clonotype was picked up a small number of times. Its antigen is as yet unknown. The CDR3 runs to 15 residues. Germline lookup yields CDR1 MNHEY and CDR2 SVGEGT. The V end was cut by 4 bases, the J end by 2 bases, with 9 bases between. The source of this sequence is a man aged 50 to 60 who received an inactivated influenza vaccine. This sequence joins TRBV6-2 or TRBV6-3 and TRBJ2-6; tentatively, D is TRBD1 or TRBD2 (6 bases each). The sample in question was non-naive T cells sorted from PBMCs, obtained 14 to 15 days before vaccination. CDR3: CASSLRGPGANVLTF. The CDR3 nucleotides are TGTGCCAGCAGTTTACGGGGGCCTGGGGCCAACGTCCTGACTTTC.